This T cell receptor (beta chain) was found in a study of blood T cell repertoires in COVID-19. Study as a whole: Spain, Italy and the United States supplied samples that represented acute and convalescent COVID-19. PBMCs, B-cell-depleted T cells, or T cells were the source of the cDNA or gDNA that made up the material.

Authors' data handling: Quantification of nucleated cells was approximated via reference gene primer amplification. Assay used: immunoSEQ multiplex PCR; TCRdb lists only in-frame clones, some missing. The DNA was the basis for D and trimming; V, J and clone size are from that table. The sample consists of more than 110,000 clones, more than 80% of them appearing once. Germline V gene sequence: CDR1 KGHDR, CDR2 SFDVKD. CDR3 length equals 15 residues. Trimming took 9 bases from V and 4 from J, leaving 19 bases between them. This clonotype was obtained from a woman older than 75 with acute or convalescent COVID-19. Sample: peripheral blood. The rearrangement joins TRBV24-1 to TRBJ2-3; D may be TRBD2 (7 bases). CDR3 sequence: CATSKGEGWADTQYF. The CDR3 region has the DNA TGTGCCACCTCCAAGGGGGAGGGTTGGGCAGATACGCAGTATTTT.